This TCR beta chain emerged from a study of T cells in tuberculosis. As for the study in general: Samples predate treatment or fall within its first 7 days. Study outcomes and limitations: Shorter CDR3-alpha in active tuberculosis partly drove smaller distances.

With regard to this clone: The antigen is unknown.

Profiled with immunoSEQ multiplex PCR; TCRdb holds only in-frame clones, not every one. The data show around 35,000 clones, 85% to 95% seen once. CDR1 is SNHLY and CDR2 is FYNNEI in the germline V gene. The CDR3 runs 14 residues. After removal of 7 bases from V and 5 bases from J, the junction contained 4 bases not matched to a gene. As to time point: new active TB diagnosis, blood taken before or within 7 days of starting treatment. Sample: PBMCs, taken at tuberculosis diagnosis. The V and J genes are TRBV2 and TRBJ1-4; 10 nucleotides agree with TRBD1. The sequence came from an adult with tuberculosis. The CDR3 region is CASKGTGVNEKLFF. The DNA for the CDR3 is TGTGCCAGCAAGGGGACAGGGGTAAATGAAAAACTGTTTTTT.